These 4 T cell receptor beta chains came from one sample sequenced in a study of spatial heterogeneity in lung cancer. Indicated time point: sample taken at primary tumor resection. Frozen PBMC, nontumor lung or tumor provided whole RNA, which was sequenced unsorted. TCRdb reprocessed the 5' RACE reads via MiXCR and lists one record per CDR3 protein. The sample carries around 41,000 distinct CDR3 sequences, roughly 7% recorded once. The specimen was PBMCs, collected at surgery. The receptors were gathered from a female donor with early-stage non-small cell lung cancer.

The rearrangement joins TRBV24-1 to TRBJ2-5, with 10 bases lining up with TRBD2. CDR1 and CDR2 (germline): KGHDR, SFDVKD. J lost 2 bases, V lost 5 bases, and 7 bases had no gene match. The CDR3 sequence is 16 residues long. The CDR3 loop reads CATSVGIAGGQETQYF. CDR3 coding DNA: TGTGCCACCAGTGTTGGGATAGCGGGGGGACAAGAGACCCAGTACTTC.

The J gene is TRBJ1-1, the V gene TRBV30, with D perhaps matching TRBD1 (6 bases). The germline V gene encodes CDR1 GTSNPN and CDR2 SVGIG (reference sequence). The CDR3 is 13 amino acids. V lost 4 bases to trimming and J lost 1 base, with 10 bases between them. The DNA for the CDR3 is TGTGCCTGGACGGGGGGACAGAACACTGAAGCTTTCTTT. Encoded protein: CAWTGGQNTEAFF.

This clonotype was counted at least ten times. The rearrangement joins TRBV4-3 to TRBJ1-5; possible D gene TRBD1, 5 bases. The CDR3 consists of 20 residues. Germline-derived CDR1 and CDR2 are LGHNA and YSLEER. The V end was cut by 2 bases, the J end by 3 bases, with 26 bases between. CDR3 in DNA: TGCGCCAGCAGCCAATATCCCAGACAATCGGGGGAGGAGGCCAATCAGCCCCAGCATTTT. It yields the protein CASSQYPRQSGEEANQPQHF.

This clonotype was seen many times. This chain uses TRBV14 with TRBJ2-7, with D hard to call. Germline CDR1 reads SGHDN; CDR2 reads FVKESK. The CDR3 has 16 amino acids. V was trimmed by 2 bases and J by 3 bases, leaving 17 bases between them. CDR3 residues: CASSQSIGKGFYEQYF. In DNA form, the CDR3 reads TGTGCCAGCAGCCAAAGTATAGGGAAAGGGTTCTACGAGCAGTACTTC.